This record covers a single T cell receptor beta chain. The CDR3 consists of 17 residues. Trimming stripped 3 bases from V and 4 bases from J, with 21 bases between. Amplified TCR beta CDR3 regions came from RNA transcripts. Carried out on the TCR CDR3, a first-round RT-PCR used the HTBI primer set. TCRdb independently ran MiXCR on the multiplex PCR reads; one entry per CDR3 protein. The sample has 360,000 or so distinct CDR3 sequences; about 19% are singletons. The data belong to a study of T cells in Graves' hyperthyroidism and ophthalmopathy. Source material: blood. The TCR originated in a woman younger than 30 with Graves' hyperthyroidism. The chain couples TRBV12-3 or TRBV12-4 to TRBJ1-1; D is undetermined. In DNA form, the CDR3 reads TGTGCCAGCAGTTTGGAGGTACTCTCGTCGGGAGGCACTGAAGCTTTCTTT. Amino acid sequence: CASSLEVLSSGGTEAFF.